Listed here is a single TCR beta chain. The data were taken from a study of blood T cell repertoires in COVID-19. Study-wide background: T cells, B-cell-depleted T cells, or PBMCs supplied cDNA or gDNA.

Profiled with immunoSEQ multiplex PCR; TCRdb holds only in-frame clones, not every one. The repertoire holds about 220,000 clones, with 65% to 90% as singletons. Germline-derived CDR1 and CDR2 are SGHNT and YYREEE (reference sequence). The ends lost 1 base at V and 7 bases at J; junction bases unmatched: 12. The length of the CDR3 is 19 residues. The genes are TRBV5-4 and TRBJ1-6; 12 positions agree with TRBD1. Sequenced sample: peripheral blood. This clonotype originated in a middle-aged man who had recovered from COVID-19. The CDR3 spells CASSLRIGTGGLRNSPLHF. CDR3 DNA: TGTGCCAGCAGCTTGAGAATAGGGACAGGGGGCCTGAGAAATTCACCCCTCCACTTT.